Here is one T cell receptor beta chain with its context. The target antigen is unknown. The sample originates from a study of OX40 agonist ivuxolimab in advanced cancers. Study-wide background: Ivuxolimab, an antibody that agonizes OX40 (CD134), was administered to the patients. The dose of intravenous ivuxolimab that patients received every 2 weeks ranged from 0.01 to 10 mg/kg. Prior therapy, whether anti-PD-1, anti-PD-L1 or anti-CTLA-4, was allowed, and roughly 40% had some.

Study conclusions and caveats: At 0.1 to 3.0 mg/kg, clonal expansion of CD4+ and CD8+ blood T cells had occurred by week 6.

The method was immunoSEQ multiplex PCR; TCRdb's version includes in-frame clones alone and lacks a portion of them. Among about 69,000 clones listed, more than 70% were seen once. V lost 5 bases and J lost 4, with 12 bases in between. Germline-derived CDR1 and CDR2 are MDHEN and SYDVKM. This CDR3 is 14 amino acids long. Specimen: CD4+ or CD8+ T cells sorted from blood, collected in a trial of the OX40 agonist ivuxolimab. The receptor's source is an adult with an advanced solid tumor such as melanoma, head and neck, liver or kidney cancer. V usage is TRBV28 and J usage is TRBJ1-5, with D perhaps matching TRBD1 (6 bases). The CDR3 loop reads CASSPHQGNQPQHF. The CDR3 DNA follows: TGTGCCAGCAGTCCACATCAGGGGAATCAGCCCCAGCATTTT. The complete variable domain, with remaining parts taken from reference TRBV28 and TRBJ1-5, reads DVKVTQSSRYLVKRTGEKVFLECVQDMDHENMFWYRQDPGLGLRLIYFSYDVKMKEKGDIPEGYSVSREKKERFSLILESASTNQTSMYLCASSPHQGNQPQHFGDGTRLSIL.